This T cell receptor (beta chain) was recovered during a study of T cells expressing NK-cell markers. The wider study: From sorted CD3+CD56+NKG2C+, CD3+CD56+NKG2C- and CD3+CD56-NKG2C+ T cells came the TCR beta repertoires. Findings and limits, study-wide: Once again these clonotypes came out on top in the CD3+CD56-NKG2C+ fraction of a few donors. Among CD8+ T cells from about six donors, dominant NKG2C+ clonotypes accounted for about 1.0-7.0%.

TCRdb re-called the 5' RACE reads and shows each CDR3 protein once, DNA omitted. The listing contains about 260,000 distinct CDR3 sequences. Turning to this clonotype: Its antigen is still unknown.

The receptor was isolated from a man aged 18 to 30 in good health. The sample was blood T cells: a sorted CD56 or NKG2C T cell subset, CD4+ or CD8+ T cells, or bulk PBMC T cells (not recorded which).

CDR3 sequence: CASSYSAKRYEQYF. The V call is TRBV6-5, the J call TRBJ2-7. CDR3 length: 14 residues. Germline lookup yields CDR1 MNHEY and CDR2 SVGAGI.